The 7 T cell receptor beta chains listed next were all sequenced from one sample in a study of regulatory T cells in long-lasting Graves disease. The sample's time point: newly diagnosed GD, antithyroid drugs for less than 3 months. With RNA extracted from PBMCs as input, the TCR library was made. Relying on iRepertoire HTBI primers and Arm-PCR of CDR3 regions, the team built TCR beta libraries. TCRdb ran MiXCR on the multiplex PCR reads and lists one entry per CDR3 protein. The sample lists 250,000 to 400,000 distinct CDR3 sequences, about 20% seen once, with more than 30% in the top ten. Specimen: peripheral blood mononuclear cells (PBMCs), collected at new diagnosis, from a patient treated with antithyroid drugs. The receptors shown here come from a female donor with Graves disease.

This clonotype was observed at least ten times. The V gene is TRBV6-1, the J gene TRBJ1-2, with D possibly being TRBD1 (5 bases). Germline V gene lookup returns CDR1 MNHNS and CDR2 SASEGT. This CDR3 spans 13 amino acids. Trimming stripped 0 bases from V and 7 bases from J, with 9 bases between. In DNA form, the CDR3 reads TGTGCCAGCAGTGAAGCGCTCAGGGCTGGCTACACCTTC. Translating gives CASSEALRAGYTF.

This rearrangement joins TRBV20-1 to TRBJ2-7; TRBD2 is a possible D gene (6 bases). The CDR3 runs 15 residues. Germline loops: CDR1 DFQATT, CDR2 SNEGSKA (reference sequence). V lost 4 bases, J lost 2 bases, and 18 bases lay in between. In DNA, the CDR3 is TGCAGTGCTATTGACGAGCAGGGACTGACCTACGAGCAGTACTTC. This translates into CSAIDEQGLTYEQYF.

This clonotype showed up many times. The chain combines TRBV27 with TRBJ2-5; D is uncertain. The length of the CDR3 is 15 residues. The germline V and J ends were trimmed by 0 bases and 1 base, with 9 bases remaining between them. Germline CDR1 reads MNHEY; CDR2 reads SMNVEV (reference sequence). The CDR3 DNA sequence: TGTGCCAGCAGTTTATCGGCCAGGCCCCAAGAGACCCAGTACTTC. The encoded protein is CASSLSARPQETQYF.

This clonotype came up many times. The gene calls are TRBV24-1 and TRBJ2-1, with 10 positions matching TRBD2. The CDR3 runs 17 residues. Germline values: CDR1 KGHDR, CDR2 SFDVKD. Germline trimming cut 3 bases from V and 8 bases from J; bases unmatched to any gene: 12. DNA for the CDR3: TGTGCCACCAGTGATCCGATCGGGGGACTAGCGAGCGATGAGCAGTTCTTC. Residues: CATSDPIGGLASDEQFF.

The genes are TRBV19 and TRBJ2-1, with 8 bases matching TRBD2. With 2 bases clipped from V and 7 bases from J, the junction kept 16 bases outside the gene matches. CDR3 length equals 18 residues. Looked up from germline, CDR1 is LNHDA and CDR2 is SQIVND (reference sequence). Written as DNA, the CDR3 is TGTGCCAGTAGTATATCTCGCCCCAGAGCGGGAGTTGTAAATGAGCAGTTCTTC. It codes for CASSISRPRAGVVNEQFF.

The chain recombines TRBV20-1 with TRBJ2-3; the D is unclear. Trimming took off 0 bases at V and 0 bases at J, with 10 bases between the two ends. Germline CDR1 reads DFQATT; CDR2 reads SNEGSKA (reference sequence). The CDR3 is 15 residues long. This CDR3 reads CSARDLAPSTDTQYF. In DNA form, the CDR3 reads TGCAGTGCTAGAGATCTGGCTCCTAGCACAGATACGCAGTATTTT.

This clonotype was detected ten times or more. The chain recombines TRBV20-1 with TRBJ2-3; the match to TRBD2 covers 8 bases. The trim removed 6 bases at V and 4 bases at J, leaving 6 bases unmatched. CDR1 is DFQATT, CDR2 SNEGSKA, per germline (reference sequence). The CDR3 is 13 amino acids. The CDR3 loop reads CSAQSGRADTQYF. CDR3 nucleotides: TGCAGTGCGCAGAGCGGGAGAGCAGATACGCAGTATTTT.